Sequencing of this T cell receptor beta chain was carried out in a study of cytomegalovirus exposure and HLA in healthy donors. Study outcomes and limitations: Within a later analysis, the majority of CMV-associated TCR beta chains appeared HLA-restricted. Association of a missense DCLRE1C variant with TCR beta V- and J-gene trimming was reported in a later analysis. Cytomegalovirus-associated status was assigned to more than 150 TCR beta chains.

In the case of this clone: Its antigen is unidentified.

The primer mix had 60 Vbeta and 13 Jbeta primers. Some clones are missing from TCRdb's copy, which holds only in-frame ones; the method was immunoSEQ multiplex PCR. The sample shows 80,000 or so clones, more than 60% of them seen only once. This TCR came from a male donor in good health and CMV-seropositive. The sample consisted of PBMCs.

The DNA for the CDR3 is TGTGCCAGCAGCGGCTCGCCGACAGTGAACACTGAAGCTTTCTTT. Translating it yields CASSGSPTVNTEAFF. The rearrangement uses TRBV7-2 and TRBJ1-1, with D perhaps TRBD1 (5 bases). Germline V gene lookup returns CDR1 SGHTA and CDR2 FQGNSA. V was trimmed by 5 bases and J by 0 bases, leaving 13 bases between them. The CDR3 contains 15 residues.